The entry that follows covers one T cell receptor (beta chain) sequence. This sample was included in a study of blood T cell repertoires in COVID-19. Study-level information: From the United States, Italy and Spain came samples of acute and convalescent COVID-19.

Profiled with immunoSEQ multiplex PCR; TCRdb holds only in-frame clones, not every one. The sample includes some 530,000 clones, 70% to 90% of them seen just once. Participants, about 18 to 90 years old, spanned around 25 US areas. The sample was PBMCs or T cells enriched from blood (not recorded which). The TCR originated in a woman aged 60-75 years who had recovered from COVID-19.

Here the CDR3 DNA reads TGTGCCATCAGTGTTACGGCACAGGCCTCTGGAAACACCATATATTTT. Encoded protein: CAISVTAQASGNTIYF. This chain uses TRBV10-3 with TRBJ1-3, with D possibly TRBD1 on 5 matching bases. The CDR3 covers 16 residues. V lost 4 bases to trimming and J lost 0 bases, with 13 bases between them. CDR1 ENHRY and CDR2 SYGVKD come from the germline V gene.